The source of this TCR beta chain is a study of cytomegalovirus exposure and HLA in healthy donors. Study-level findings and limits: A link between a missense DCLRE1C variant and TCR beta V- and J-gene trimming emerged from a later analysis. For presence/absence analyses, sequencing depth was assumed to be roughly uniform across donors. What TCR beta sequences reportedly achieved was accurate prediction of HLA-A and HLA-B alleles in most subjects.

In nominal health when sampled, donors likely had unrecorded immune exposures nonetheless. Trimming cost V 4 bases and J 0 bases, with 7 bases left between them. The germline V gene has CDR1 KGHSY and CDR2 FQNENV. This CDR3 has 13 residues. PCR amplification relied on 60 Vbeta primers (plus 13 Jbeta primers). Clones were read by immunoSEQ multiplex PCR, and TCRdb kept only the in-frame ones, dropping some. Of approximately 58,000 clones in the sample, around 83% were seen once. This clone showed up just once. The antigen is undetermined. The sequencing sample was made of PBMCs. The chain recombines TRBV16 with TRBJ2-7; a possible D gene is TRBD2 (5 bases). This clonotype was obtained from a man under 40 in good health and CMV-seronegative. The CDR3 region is CASSLDYSYEQYF. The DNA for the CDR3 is TGTGCCAGCAGCCTAGACTACTCCTACGAGCAGTACTTC.